This T cell receptor beta chain was recorded in a study of blood T cell repertoires in COVID-19. Study-level information: Samples came from the United States, Italy and Spain, spanning acute and convalescent COVID-19. From T cells, B-cell-depleted T cells, or PBMCs came the material, which was cDNA or gDNA.

Measured with immunoSEQ multiplex PCR; TCRdb has only the in-frame clones, and not every one. The table records 330,000 or so clones, around 87% of them present only once. This CDR3 region has 14 residues. The chain uses TRBV21-1 and TRBJ1-2; the D call in the table, TRBD1, was not verified against the DNA. TRBV21-1 is marked as a pseudogene. The TCR originated in a man aged 40-49 years in a cohort exposed to, infected with or recovered from COVID-19 (not recorded which). What was sequenced was PBMCs or T cells enriched from blood (not recorded which). CDR3 amino acids: CASSKRAGDSGYTF. CDR3 sequence (DNA): TGTGCCAGCAGCAAAAGGGCAGGGGATAGTGGCTACACCTTC.